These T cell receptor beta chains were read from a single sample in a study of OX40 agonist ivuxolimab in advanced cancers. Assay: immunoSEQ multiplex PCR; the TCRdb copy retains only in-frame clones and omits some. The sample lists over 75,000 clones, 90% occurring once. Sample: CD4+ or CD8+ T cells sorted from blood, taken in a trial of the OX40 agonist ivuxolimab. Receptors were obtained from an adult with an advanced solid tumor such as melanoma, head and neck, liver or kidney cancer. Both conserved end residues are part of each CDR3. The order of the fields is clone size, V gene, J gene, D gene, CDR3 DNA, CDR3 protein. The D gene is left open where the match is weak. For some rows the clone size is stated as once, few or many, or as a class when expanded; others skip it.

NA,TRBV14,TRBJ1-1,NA,TGTGCCAGCAGCCAAGAAGGTTGGGGGACATTGGGCCCTGAAGCTTTCTTT,CASSQEGWGTLGPEAFF
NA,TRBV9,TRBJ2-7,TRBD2,TGTGCCAGCAGCAGGACTAGCGGGAGCTCCTACGAGCAGTACTTC,CASSRTSGSSYEQYF
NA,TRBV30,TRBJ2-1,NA,TGTGCCTGGAGTGGAGGTTCGGGGCAGTTCTTC,CAWSGGSGQFF
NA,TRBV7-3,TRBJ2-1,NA,TGTGCCAGCAGCTCCCCACGGGAACGCAATGAGCAGTTCTTC,CASSSPRERNEQFF
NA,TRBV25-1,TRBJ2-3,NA,TGTGCCAGCAGTGAAGGACTATACAGGGGAAAGACAGATACGCAGTATTTT,CASSEGLYRGKTDTQYF
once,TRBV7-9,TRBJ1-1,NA,TGTGCCAGCAGCTTAGGACTCGGGAGGGCGAACACTGAAGCTTTCTTT,CASSLGLGRANTEAFF
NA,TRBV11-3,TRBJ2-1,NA,TGTGCCAGCAGCTTAGTCGGCACCTCCTACAATGAGCAGTTCTTC,CASSLVGTSYNEQFF
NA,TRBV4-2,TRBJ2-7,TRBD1,TGTGCCAGCAGCCTAGCTGGACAGGGGGCCTACGAGCAGTACTTC,CASSLAGQGAYEQYF
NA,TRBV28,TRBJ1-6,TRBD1,TGTGCCAGCAGTCCCCGGACAGGGGGATATTCACCCCTCCACTTT,CASSPRTGGYSPLHF
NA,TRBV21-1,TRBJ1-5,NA,TGTGCCAGCACCGCTTCGAGGAGTAGTCAGCCCCAGCATTTT,CASTASRSSQPQHF
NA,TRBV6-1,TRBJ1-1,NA,TGTGCCAGCAGCCCCCAGGGACCCAACACTGAAGCTTTCTTT,CASSPQGPNTEAFF
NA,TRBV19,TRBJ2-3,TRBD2,TGTGCCAGTCGAGCAACGACTAGCGGGAGGGCCAGGGTAAGAGATACGCAGTATTTT,CASRATTSGRARVRDTQYF
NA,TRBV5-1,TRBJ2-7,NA,TGCGCCAGCAGCCATCCCCCGGGGATAGCGCGGAACGAGCAGTACTTC,CASSHPPGIARNEQYF
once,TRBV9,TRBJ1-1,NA,TGTGCCAGCAGCGTAGGTGGGCAGATGGAGGGAGCTTTCTTT,CASSVGGQMEGAFF
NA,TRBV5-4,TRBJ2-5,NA,TGTGCCAGCAGCTTTACGGGGCAAGAGACCCAGTACTTC,CASSFTGQETQYF